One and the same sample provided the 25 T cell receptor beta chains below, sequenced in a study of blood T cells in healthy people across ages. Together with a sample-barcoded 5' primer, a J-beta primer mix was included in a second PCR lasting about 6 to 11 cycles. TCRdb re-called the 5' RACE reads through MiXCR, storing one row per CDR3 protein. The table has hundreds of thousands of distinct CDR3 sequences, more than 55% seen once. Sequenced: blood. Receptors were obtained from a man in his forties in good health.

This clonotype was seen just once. CDR3 sequence: CASLAIYGYTF. CDR3 nucleotide sequence: TGTGCCAGCCTGGCTATCTATGGCTACACCTTC. The chain uses TRBV2 and TRBJ1-2; D not certain. Looked up from germline, CDR1 is SNHLY and CDR2 is FYNNEI. The CDR3 runs 11 residues. V was trimmed by 8 bases and J by 4 bases, leaving 8 bases between them.

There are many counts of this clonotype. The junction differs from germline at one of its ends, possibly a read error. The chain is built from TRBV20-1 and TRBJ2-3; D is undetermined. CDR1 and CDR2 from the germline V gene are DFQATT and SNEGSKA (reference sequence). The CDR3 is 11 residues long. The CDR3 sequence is CSARGFDMQYF. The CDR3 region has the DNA TGCAGTGCTAGGGGCTTCGATATGCAGTATTTT.

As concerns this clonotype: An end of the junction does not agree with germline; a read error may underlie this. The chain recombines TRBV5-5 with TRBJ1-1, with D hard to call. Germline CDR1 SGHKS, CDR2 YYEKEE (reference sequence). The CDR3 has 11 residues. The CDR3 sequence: CASSLQTEAFF. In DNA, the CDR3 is TGCGCCAGCAGCTTGCAAACTGAAGCTTTCTTT. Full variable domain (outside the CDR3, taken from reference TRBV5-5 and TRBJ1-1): DAGVTQSPTHLIKTRGQQVTLRCSPISGHKSVSWYQQVLGQGPQFIFQYYEKEERGRGNFPDRFSARQFPNYSSELNVNALLLGDSALYLCASSLQTEAFFGQGTRLTVV.

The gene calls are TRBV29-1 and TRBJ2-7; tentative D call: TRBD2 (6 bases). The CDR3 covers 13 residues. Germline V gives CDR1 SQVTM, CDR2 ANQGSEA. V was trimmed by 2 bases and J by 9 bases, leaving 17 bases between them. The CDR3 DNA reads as TGCAGCGTTGAATCCCCTTTAGCGGACCTGCAGTACTTC. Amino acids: CSVESPLADLQYF.

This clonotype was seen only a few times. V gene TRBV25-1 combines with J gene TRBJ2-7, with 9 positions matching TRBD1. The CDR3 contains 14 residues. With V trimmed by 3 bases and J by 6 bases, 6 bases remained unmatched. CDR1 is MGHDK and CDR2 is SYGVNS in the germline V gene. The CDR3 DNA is TGTGCCAGCAGTGAGTCAGGGACAGGGCCCGAGCAGTACTTC. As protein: CASSESGTGPEQYF.

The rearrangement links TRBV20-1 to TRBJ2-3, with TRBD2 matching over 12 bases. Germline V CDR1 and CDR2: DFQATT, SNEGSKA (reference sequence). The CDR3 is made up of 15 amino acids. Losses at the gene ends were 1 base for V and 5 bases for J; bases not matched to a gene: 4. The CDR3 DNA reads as TGCAGTGCTAGAGTTCTAGCGGGAGGGGAAGATACGCAGTATTTT. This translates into CSARVLAGGEDTQYF.

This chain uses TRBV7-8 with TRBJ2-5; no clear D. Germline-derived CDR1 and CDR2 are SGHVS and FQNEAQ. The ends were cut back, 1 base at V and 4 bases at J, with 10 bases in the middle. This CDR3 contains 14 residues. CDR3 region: CASSLGAAGETQYF. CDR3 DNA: TGTGCCAGCAGCTTAGGAGCAGCCGGAGAGACCCAGTACTTC. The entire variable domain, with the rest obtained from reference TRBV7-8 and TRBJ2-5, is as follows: GAGVSQSPRYKVAKRGQDVALRCDPISGHVSLFWYQQALGQGPEFLTYFQNEAQLDKSGLPSDRFFAERPEGSVSTLKIQRTQQEDSAVYLCASSLGAAGETQYFGPGTRLLVL.

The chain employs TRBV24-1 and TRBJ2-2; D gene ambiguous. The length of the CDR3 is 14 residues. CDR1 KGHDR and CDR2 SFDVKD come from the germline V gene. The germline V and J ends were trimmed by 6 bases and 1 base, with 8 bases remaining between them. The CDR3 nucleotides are TGTGCCACCAGTCTAGGGCAGAACACCGGGGAGCTGTTTTTT. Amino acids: CATSLGQNTGELFF.

The CDR3 reads CASSSPGGAEQYF. CDR3 bases: TGTGCCAGCAGCTCACCAGGGGGCGCCGAGCAGTACTTC. This chain uses TRBV5-5 with TRBJ2-4; 8 nucleotides line up with TRBD1. The end of the DNA aligns better with TRBJ2-7, so the J call may be wrong. Germline CDR1 reads SGHKS; CDR2 reads YYEKEE (reference sequence). This CDR3 has 13 amino acids.

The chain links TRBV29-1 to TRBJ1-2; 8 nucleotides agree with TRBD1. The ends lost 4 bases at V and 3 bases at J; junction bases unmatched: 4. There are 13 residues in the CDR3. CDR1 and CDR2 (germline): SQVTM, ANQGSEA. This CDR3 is CSVGGQADYGYTF. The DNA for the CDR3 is TGCAGCGTTGGGGGACAGGCTGACTATGGCTACACCTTC.

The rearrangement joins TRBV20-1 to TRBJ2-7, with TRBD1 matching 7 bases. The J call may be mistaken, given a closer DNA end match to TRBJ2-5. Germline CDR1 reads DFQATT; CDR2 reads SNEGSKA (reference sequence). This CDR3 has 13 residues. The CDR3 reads CSVTIRTGGTQYF. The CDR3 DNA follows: TGCAGTGTCACGATAAGGACAGGCGGGACCCAGTACTTC.

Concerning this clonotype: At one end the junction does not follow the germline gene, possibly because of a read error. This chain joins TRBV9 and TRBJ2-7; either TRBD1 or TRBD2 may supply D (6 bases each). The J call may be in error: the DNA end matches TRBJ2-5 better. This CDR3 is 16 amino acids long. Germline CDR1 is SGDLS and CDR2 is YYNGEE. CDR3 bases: TGTGCCGGCAGCGTAGGTGGGGGGCTTGTTGTGGAGACCCAGTACTTC. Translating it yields CAGSVGGGLVVETQYF.

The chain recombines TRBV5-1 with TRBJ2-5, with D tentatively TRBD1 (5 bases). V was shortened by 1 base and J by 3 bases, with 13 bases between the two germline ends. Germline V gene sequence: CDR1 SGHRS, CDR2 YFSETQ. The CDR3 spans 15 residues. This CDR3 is CASSLTVRTKETQYF. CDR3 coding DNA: TGCGCCAGCAGCTTGACGGTCCGGACAAAAGAGACCCAGTACTTC.

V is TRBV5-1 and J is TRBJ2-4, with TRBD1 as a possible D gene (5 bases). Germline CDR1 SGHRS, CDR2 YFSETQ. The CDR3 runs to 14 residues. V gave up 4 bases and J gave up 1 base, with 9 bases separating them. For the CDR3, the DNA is TGCGCCAGCAGCCCCCAGGGCGCCAAAAACATTCAGTACTTC. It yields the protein CASSPQGAKNIQYF.

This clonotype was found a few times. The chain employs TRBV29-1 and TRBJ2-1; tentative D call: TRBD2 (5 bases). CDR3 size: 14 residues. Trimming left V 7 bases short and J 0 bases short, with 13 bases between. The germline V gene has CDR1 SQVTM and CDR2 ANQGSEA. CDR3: CSARETSSYNEQFF. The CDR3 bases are TGCAGCGCCAGAGAAACTAGCTCCTACAATGAGCAGTTCTTC.

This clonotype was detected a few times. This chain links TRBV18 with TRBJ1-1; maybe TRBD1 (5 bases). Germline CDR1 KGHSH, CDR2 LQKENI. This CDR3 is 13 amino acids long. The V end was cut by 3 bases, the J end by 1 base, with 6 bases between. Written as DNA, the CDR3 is TGTGCCAGCTCACCGGGACCGAACACTGAAGCTTTCTTT. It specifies CASSPGPNTEAFF.

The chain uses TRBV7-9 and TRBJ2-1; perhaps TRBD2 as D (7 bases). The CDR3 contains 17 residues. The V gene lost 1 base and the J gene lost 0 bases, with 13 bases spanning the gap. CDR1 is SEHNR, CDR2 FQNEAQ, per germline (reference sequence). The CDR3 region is CASSLGAGAHSYNEQFF. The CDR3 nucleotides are TGTGCCAGCAGCTTAGGGGCGGGGGCCCACTCCTACAATGAGCAGTTCTTC.

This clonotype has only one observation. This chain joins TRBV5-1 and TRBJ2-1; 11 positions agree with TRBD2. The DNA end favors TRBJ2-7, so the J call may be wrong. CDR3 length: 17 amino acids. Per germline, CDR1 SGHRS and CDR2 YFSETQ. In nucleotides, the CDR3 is TGCGCCAGCAGCTTGCAACTAGCGGGAGATTCCTACAATGAGCAGTACTTC. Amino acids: CASSLQLAGDSYNEQYF.

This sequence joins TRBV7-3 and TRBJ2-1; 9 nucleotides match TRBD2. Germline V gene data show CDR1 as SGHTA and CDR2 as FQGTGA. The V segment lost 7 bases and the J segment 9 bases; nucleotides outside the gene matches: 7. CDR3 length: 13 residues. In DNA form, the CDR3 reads TGTGCCAGCAATAGCGGGGGCGGGGGTGAGCAGTTCTTC. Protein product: CASNSGGGGEQFF.

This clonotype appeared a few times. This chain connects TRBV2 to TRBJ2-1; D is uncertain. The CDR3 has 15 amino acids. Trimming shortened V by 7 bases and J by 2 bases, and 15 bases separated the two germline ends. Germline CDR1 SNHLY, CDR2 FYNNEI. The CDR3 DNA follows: TGTGCCAGCACCGAGACCCGTACTGCCTACAATGAGCAGTTCTTC. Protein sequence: CASTETRTAYNEQFF. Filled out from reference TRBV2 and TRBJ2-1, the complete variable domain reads EPEVTQTPSHQVTQMGQEVILRCVPISNHLYFYWYRQILGQKVEFLVSFYNNEISEKSEIFDDQFSVERPDGSNFTLKIRSTKLEDSAMYFCASTETRTAYNEQFFGPGTRLTVL.

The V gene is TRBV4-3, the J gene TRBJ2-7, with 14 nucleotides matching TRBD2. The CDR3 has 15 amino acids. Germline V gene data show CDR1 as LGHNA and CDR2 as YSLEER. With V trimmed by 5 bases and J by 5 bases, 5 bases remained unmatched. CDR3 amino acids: CASSAGTSGRNEQYF. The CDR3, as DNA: TGCGCCAGCAGCGCCGGGACTAGCGGGAGAAACGAGCAGTACTTC.

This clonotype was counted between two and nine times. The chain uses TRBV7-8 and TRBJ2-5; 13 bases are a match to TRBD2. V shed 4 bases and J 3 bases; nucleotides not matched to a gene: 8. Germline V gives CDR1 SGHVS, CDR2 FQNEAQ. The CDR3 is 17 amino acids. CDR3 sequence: CASSSLGLAGEEETQYF. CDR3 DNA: TGTGCCAGCAGCTCGTTAGGACTAGCGGGGGAGGAAGAGACCCAGTACTTC.

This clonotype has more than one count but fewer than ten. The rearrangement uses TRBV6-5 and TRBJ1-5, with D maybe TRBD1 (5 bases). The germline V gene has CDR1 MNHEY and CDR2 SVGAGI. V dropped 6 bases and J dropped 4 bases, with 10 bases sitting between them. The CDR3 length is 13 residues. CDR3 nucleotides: TGTGCCAGCAGCCCGTGGGGGAATCAGCCCCAGCATTTT. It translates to CASSPWGNQPQHF.

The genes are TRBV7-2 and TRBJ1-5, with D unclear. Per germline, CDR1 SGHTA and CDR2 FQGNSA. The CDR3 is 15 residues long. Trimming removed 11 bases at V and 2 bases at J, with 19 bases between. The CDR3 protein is CAPIPVSAGNQPQHF. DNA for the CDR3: TGTGCCCCCATTCCCGTTTCGGCAGGCAATCAGCCCCAGCATTTT. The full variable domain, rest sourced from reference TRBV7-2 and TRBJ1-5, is GAGVSQSPSNKVTEKGKDVELRCDPISGHTALYWYRQSLGQGLEFLIYFQGNSAPDKSGLPSDRFSAERTGGSVSTLTIQRTQQEDSAVYLCAPIPVSAGNQPQHFGDGTRLSIL.

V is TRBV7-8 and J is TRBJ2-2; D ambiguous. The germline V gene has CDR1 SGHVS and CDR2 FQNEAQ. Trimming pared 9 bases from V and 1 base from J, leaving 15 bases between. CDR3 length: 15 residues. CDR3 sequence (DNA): TGTGCCAGTACCCGGGCCAGGTTGAACACCGGGGAGCTGTTTTTT. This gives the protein CASTRARLNTGELFF.